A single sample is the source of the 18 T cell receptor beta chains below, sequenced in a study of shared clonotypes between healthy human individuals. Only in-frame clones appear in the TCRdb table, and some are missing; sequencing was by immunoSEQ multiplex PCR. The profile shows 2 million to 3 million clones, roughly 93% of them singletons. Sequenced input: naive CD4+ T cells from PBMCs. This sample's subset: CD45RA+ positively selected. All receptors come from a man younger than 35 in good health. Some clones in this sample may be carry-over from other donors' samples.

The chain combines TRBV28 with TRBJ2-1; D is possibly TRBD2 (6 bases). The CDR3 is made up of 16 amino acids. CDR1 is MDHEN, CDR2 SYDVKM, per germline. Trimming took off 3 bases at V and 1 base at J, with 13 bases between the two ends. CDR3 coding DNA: TGTGCCAGCAGTTTTTGGGCGGGACTGTCCTACAATGAGCAGTTCTTC. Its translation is CASSFWAGLSYNEQFF.

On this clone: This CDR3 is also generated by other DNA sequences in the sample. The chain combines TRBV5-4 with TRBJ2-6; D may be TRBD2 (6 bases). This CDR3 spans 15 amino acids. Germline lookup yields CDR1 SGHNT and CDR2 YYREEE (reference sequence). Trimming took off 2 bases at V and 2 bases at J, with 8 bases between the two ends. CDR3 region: CASSLWGAGANVLTF. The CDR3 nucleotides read TGTGCCAGCAGCTTATGGGGGGCTGGGGCCAACGTCCTGACTTTC.

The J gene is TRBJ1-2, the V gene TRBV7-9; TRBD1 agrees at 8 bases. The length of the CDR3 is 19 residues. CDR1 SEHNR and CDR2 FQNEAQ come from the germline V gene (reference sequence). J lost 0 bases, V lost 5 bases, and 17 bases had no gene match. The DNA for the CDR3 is TGTGCCAGCAGCCCTCTGATTCCCCAGACAGGGGTTTCTAACTATGGCTACACCTTC. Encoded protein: CASSPLIPQTGVSNYGYTF. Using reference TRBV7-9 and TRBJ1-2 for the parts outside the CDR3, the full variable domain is DTGVSQNPRHKITKRGQNVTFRCDPISEHNRLYWYRQTLGQGPEFLTYFQNEAQLEKSRLLSDRFSAERPKGSFSTLEIQRTEQGDSAMYLCASSPLIPQTGVSNYGYTFGSGTRLTVV.

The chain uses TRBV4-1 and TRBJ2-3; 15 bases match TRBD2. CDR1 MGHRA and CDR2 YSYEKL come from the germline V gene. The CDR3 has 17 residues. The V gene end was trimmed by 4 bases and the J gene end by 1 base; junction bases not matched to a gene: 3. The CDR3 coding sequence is TGCGCCAGCAGCCTAGGACTAGCGGGGGGGGGCACAGATACGCAGTATTTT. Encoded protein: CASSLGLAGGGTDTQYF.

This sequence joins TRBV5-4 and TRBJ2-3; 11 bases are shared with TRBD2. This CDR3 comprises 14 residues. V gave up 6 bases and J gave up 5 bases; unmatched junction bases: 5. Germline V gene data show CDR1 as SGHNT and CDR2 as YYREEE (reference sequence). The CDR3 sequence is CASTLAGAGDTQYF. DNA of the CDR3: TGTGCCAGCACACTAGCGGGAGCGGGAGATACGCAGTATTTT.

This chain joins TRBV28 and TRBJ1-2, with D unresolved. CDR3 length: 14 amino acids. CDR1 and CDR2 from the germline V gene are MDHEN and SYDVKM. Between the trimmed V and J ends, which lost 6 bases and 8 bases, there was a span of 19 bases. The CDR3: CASSLRALTPGYTF. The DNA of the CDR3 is TGTGCCAGCAGCCTCCGGGCCCTAACTCCGGGCTACACCTTC.

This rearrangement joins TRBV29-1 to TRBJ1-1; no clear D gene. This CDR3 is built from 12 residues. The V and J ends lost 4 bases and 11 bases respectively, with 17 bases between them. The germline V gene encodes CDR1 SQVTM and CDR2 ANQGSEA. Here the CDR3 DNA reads TGCAGCGTTGGGTCCGCCTCGGTGGTTGCTTTCTTT. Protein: CSVGSASVVAFF. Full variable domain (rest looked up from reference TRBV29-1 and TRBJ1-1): SAVISQKPSRDICQRGTSLTIQCQVDSQVTMMFWYRQQPGQSLTLIATANQGSEATYESGFVIDKFPISRPNLTFSTLTVSNMSPEDSSIYLCSVGSASVVAFFGQGTRLTVV.

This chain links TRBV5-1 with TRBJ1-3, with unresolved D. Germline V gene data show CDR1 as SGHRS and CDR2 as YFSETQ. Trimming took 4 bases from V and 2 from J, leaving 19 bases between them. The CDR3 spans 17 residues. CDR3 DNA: TGCGCCAGCAGCCCGGACCCGGGGTCTTTAGCTGGAAACACCATATATTTT. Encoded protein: CASSPDPGSLAGNTIYF.

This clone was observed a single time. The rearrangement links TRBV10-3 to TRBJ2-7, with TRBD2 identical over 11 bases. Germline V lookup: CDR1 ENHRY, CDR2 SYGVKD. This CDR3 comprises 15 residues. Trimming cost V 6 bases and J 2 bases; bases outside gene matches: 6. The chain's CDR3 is CAISQTSGNPYEQYF. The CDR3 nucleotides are TGTGCCATCAGCCAGACTAGCGGGAATCCCTACGAGCAGTACTTC.

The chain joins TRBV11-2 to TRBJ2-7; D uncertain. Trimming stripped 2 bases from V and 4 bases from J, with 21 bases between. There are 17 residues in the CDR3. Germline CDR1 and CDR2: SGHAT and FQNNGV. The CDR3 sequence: CASSLNPDPALFYEQYF. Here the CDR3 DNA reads TGTGCCAGCAGCTTAAATCCAGACCCGGCACTTTTTTACGAGCAGTACTTC.

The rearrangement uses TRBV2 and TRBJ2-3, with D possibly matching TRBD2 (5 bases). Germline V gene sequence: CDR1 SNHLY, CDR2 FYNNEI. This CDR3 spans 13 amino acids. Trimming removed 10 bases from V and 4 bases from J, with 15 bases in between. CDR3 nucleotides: TGTGCCACCAGCGGCGAGAGGGCAGATACGCAGTATTTT. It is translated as CATSGERADTQYF.

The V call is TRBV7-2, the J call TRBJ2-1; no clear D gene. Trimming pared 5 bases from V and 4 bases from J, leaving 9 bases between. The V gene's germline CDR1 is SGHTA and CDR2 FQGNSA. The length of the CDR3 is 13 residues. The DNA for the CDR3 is TGTGCCAGCAGCGCGTCTAGTTACAATGAGCAGTTCTTC. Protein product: CASSASSYNEQFF.

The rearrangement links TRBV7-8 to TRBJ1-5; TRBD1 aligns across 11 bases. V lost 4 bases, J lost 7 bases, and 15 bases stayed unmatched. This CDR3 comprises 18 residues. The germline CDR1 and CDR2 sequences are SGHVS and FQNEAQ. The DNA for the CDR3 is TGTGCCAGCAGCTCTAGCCCGGGACAGGGGGATAAGGGACAGCCCCAGCATTTT. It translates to CASSSSPGQGDKGQPQHF.

DNA of the CDR3: TGTGCCTGGAGTGCCGGGACACATAGCAATCAGCCCCAGCATTTT. Its translation is CAWSAGTHSNQPQHF. The rearrangement links TRBV30 to TRBJ1-5; D may be TRBD1 (6 bases). V was trimmed by 1 base and J by 0 bases, leaving 10 bases between them. Germline CDR1 and CDR2: GTSNPN and SVGIG (reference sequence). The CDR3 loop spans 15 amino acids.

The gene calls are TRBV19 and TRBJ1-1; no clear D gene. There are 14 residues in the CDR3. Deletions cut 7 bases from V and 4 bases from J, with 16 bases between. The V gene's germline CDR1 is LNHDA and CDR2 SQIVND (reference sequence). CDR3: CASTYWRSTTEAFF. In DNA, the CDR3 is TGTGCCAGTACCTACTGGAGGAGTACCACTGAAGCTTTCTTT.

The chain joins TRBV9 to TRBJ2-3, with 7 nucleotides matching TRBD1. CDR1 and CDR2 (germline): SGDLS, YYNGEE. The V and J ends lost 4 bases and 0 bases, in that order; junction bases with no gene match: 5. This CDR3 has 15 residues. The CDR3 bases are TGTGCCAGCAGCCCCTTGGGACAGAGCACAGATACGCAGTATTTT. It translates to CASSPLGQSTDTQYF.

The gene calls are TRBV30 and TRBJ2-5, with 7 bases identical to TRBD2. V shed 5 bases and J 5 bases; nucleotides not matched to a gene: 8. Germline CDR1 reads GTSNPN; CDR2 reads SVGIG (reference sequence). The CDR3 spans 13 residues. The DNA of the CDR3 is TGTGCCTGGGCCGGGAGGATTGGGGAGACCCAGTACTTC. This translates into CAWAGRIGETQYF.

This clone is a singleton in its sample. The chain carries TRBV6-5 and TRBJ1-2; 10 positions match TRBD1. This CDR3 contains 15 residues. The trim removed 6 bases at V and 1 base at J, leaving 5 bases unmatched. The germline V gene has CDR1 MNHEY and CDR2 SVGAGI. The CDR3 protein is CASRLDRGLNYGYTF. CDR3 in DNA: TGTGCCAGCAGGCTCGACAGGGGGCTTAACTATGGCTACACCTTC.